Sequencing of this TCR beta chain was carried out in a study of blood T cells in healthy people across ages. Notes on the study in general: Those diversity estimates obtained from one million T cells were thought to be underestimates.

Then a second PCR, running about 6 to 12 cycles, was carried out with a sample-barcoded 5' primer and a J-beta primer mix. Researchers report that each sample yielded at least 2.5 million CDR3-containing paired-end reads. MiXCR, run by TCRdb on the 5' RACE reads, gives a single entry per CDR3 protein. The sample holds about 1.1 million distinct CDR3 sequences, less than 45% seen once. Worth noting for this clonotype: Its antigen is as yet unknown.

The source of this sequence is a man aged 18 to 29 in good health. Sequencing was performed on blood.

The CDR3 region is CASRDAWIKVPDTQYF. For the CDR3, the DNA is TGTGCCAGCCGAGACGCTTGGATAAAAGTACCAGATACGCAGTATTTT. The rearrangement uses TRBV6-2 or TRBV6-3 and TRBJ2-3; D ambiguous. Trimming stripped 8 bases from V and 4 bases from J, with 22 bases between. The length of the CDR3 is 16 residues. Germline CDR1 reads MNHEY; CDR2 reads SVGEGT.